Listed below are T cell receptor beta chains from one sample, sequenced in a study of PD-1 blockade in classical Hodgkin lymphoma. Only in-frame clones appear in the TCRdb table, and some are missing; sequencing was by immunoSEQ multiplex PCR. The data show about 1,900 clones, 70% to 90% seen once. Material: CD4+ T cells from blood, obtained at baseline. These receptor sequences come from a human donor with classical Hodgkin lymphoma. CDR3s include the opening cysteine and the closing phenylalanine or tryptophan. Each record gives: CDR3 protein, J gene, V gene, CDR3 length.

CASSPGQDAIYGYTF	TRBJ1-2	TRBV5-4	15
CASSPGAGNIQYF	TRBJ2-4	TRBV5-1	13
CASGLPVLGYTF	TRBJ1-2	TRBV12-5	12
CASSKMLAGQMYF	TRBJ2-4	TRBV7-9	13
CASSPGPKERTDTQYF	TRBJ2-3	TRBV4-1	16
CASSQGPLNTEAFF	TRBJ1-1	TRBV27	14
CASSQGRGRGLTQETQYF	TRBJ2-5	TRBV4-1	18
CASSPALLGGNTGELFF	TRBJ2-2	TRBV18	17
CASSVRDANYGYTF	TRBJ1-2	TRBV9	14
CASSSVGSNQPQHF	TRBJ1-5	TRBV28	14
CASLSTGYYGYTF	TRBJ1-2	TRBV28	13
CASSLGGGTNTGELFF	TRBJ2-2	TRBV7-2	16
CASSSGTLAETQYF	TRBJ2-5	TRBV5-1	14
CASSPTGVRNTIYF	TRBJ1-3	TRBV5-3	14
CATDLTSGGGDTQYF	TRBJ2-3	TRBV6-1	15
CASSWTGGSETQYF	TRBJ2-5	TRBV12-5	14
CASSPGTGPSSYNSPLHF	TRBJ1-6	TRBV14	18
CASSEYRTSGNTQYF	TRBJ2-3	TRBV6-1	15
CASSPRTDMNTEAFF	TRBJ1-1	TRBV18	15
CAWSKVLSAEQYF	TRBJ2-7	TRBV30	13
CASSRTGGGRETQYF	TRBJ2-5	TRBV27	15
CASSRLGGAGGSRGEQYF	TRBJ2-7	TRBV18	18
CASSLERPGAAIDTQYF	TRBJ2-3	TRBV5-1	17
CAIARTGPGGTHNEQFF	TRBJ2-1	TRBV10-3	17
CASSFGDGRSYEQYF	TRBJ2-7	TRBV7-6	15
CASSLGLGRGNTGELFF	TRBJ2-2	TRBV7-2	17
CASSSRGPRDEKLFF	TRBJ1-4	TRBV5-1	15
CSAGLLTDTQYF	TRBJ2-3	TRBV29-1	12